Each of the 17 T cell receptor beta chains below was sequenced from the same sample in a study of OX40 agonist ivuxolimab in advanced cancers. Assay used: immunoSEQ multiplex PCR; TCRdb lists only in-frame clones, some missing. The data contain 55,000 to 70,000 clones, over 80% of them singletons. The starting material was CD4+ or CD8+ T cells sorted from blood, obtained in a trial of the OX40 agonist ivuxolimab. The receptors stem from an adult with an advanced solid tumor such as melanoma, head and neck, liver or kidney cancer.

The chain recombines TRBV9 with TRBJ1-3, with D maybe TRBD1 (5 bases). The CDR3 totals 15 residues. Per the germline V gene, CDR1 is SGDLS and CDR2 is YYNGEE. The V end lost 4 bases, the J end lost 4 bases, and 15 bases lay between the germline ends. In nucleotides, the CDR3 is TGTGCCAGCAGCAGGGTCGGGGCGAGGGGAAACACCATATATTTT. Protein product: CASSRVGARGNTIYF.

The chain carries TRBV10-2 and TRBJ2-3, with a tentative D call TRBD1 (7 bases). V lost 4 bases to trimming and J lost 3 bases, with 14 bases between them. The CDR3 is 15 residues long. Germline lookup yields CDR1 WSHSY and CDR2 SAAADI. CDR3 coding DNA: TGCGCCAGCAGTGTCGCGGGGACAGCGACAGATACGCAGTATTTT. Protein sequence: CASSVAGTATDTQYF.

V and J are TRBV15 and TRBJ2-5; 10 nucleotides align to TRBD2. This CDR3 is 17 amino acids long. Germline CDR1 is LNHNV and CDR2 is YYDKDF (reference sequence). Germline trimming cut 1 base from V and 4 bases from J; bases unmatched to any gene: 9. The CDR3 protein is CATSRGSGGPRGETQYF. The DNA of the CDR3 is TGTGCCACCAGCAGAGGTAGCGGGGGGCCCCGGGGAGAGACCCAGTACTTC.

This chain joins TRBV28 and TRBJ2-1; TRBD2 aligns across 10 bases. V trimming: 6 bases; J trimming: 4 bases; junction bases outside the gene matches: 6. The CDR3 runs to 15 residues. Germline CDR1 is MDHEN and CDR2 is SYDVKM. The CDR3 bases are TGTGCCAGCAGCCGACTAGCGGGCCTTTACAATGAGCAGTTCTTC. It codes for CASSRLAGLYNEQFF.

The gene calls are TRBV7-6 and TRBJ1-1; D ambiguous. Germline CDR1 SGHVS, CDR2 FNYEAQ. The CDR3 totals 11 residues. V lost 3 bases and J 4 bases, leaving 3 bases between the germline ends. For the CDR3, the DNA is TGTGCCAGCAGCTTCGGCACTGAAGCTTTCTTT. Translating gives CASSFGTEAFF.

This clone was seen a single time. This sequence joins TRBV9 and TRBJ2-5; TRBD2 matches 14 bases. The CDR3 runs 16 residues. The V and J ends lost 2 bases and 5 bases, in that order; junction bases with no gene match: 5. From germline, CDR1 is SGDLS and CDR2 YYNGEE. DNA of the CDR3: TGTGCCAGCAGCGTCTCGACTAGCGGGGGGGCGGAGACCCAGTACTTC. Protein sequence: CASSVSTSGGAETQYF.

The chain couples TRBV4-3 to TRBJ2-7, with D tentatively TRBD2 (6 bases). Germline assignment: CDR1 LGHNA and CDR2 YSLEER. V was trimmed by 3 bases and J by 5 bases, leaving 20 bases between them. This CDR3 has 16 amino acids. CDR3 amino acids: CASSHIPLEGPHEQYF. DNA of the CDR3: TGCGCCAGCAGCCACATCCCGTTGGAGGGACCCCACGAGCAGTACTTC.

CDR3 sequence (DNA): TGCGCCAGCAGGTCCGGGTCACTAACCTACGAGCAGTACTTC. This encodes CASRSGSLTYEQYF. The V gene is TRBV5-1, the J gene TRBJ2-7; D ambiguous. The CDR3 is made up of 14 amino acids. The germline V gene has CDR1 SGHRS and CDR2 YFSETQ. V gave up 5 bases and J gave up 2 bases, with 14 bases separating them.

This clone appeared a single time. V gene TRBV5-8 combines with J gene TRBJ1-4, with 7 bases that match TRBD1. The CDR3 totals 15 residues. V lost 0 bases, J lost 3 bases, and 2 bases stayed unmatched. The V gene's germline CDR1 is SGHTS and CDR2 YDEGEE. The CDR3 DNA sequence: TGTGCCAGCAGCTTGGCCGGGACAGCTAATGAAAAACTGTTTTTT. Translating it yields CASSLAGTANEKLFF.

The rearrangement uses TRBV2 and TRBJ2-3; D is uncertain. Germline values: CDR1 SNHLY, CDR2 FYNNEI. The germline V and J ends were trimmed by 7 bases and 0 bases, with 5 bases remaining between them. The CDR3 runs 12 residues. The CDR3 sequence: CASTPSTDTQYF. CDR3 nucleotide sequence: TGTGCCAGCACCCCTAGCACAGATACGCAGTATTTT. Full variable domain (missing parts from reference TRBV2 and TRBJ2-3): EPEVTQTPSHQVTQMGQEVILRCVPISNHLYFYWYRQILGQKVEFLVSFYNNEISEKSEIFDDQFSVERPDGSNFTLKIRSTKLEDSAMYFCASTPSTDTQYFGPGTRLTVL.

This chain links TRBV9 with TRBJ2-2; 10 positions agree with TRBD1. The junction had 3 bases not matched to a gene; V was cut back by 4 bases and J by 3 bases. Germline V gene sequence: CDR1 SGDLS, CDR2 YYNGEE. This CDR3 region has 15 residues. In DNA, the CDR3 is TGTGCCAGCAGCAAGACAGGGGGCGACACCGGGGAGCTGTTTTTT. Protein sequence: CASSKTGGDTGELFF.

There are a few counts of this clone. The CDR3 spells CAISVRLGGGTDTQYF. CDR3 in DNA: TGTGCCATCAGTGTTAGACTAGGAGGGGGCACAGATACGCAGTATTTT. The rearrangement uses TRBV10-3 and TRBJ2-3, with D tentatively TRBD2 (6 bases). Germline values: CDR1 ENHRY, CDR2 SYGVKD. The CDR3 covers 16 residues. V lost 4 bases and J lost 1, with 15 bases in between.

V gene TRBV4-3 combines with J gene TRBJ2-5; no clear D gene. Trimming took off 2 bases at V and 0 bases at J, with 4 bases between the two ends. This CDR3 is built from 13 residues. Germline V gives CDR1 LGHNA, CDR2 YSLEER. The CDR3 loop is CASSQSYQETQYF. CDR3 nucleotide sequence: TGCGCCAGCAGCCAATCATACCAAGAGACCCAGTACTTC.

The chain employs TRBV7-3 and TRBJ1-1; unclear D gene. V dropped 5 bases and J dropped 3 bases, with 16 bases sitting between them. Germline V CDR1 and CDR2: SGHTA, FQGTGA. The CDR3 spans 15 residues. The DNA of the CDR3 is TGTGCCAGCAGCCCCCGCGGACGGGGTGACACTGAAGCTTTCTTT. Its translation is CASSPRGRGDTEAFF.

CDR3: CARPGGSAKNIQYF. The CDR3 DNA follows: TGCGCCAGACCGGGCGGGAGCGCCAAAAACATTCAGTACTTC. The gene calls are TRBV10-1 and TRBJ2-4; 7 positions agree with TRBD2. CDR1 is WNHNN, CDR2 SYGVQD, per germline (reference sequence). V gave up 9 bases and J gave up 1 base; unmatched junction bases: 6. This CDR3 region has 14 residues.

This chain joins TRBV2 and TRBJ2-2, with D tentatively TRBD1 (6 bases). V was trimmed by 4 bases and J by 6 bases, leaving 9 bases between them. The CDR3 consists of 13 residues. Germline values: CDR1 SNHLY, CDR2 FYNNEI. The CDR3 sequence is CASSGHRAGELFF. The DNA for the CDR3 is TGTGCCAGCAGTGGCCACAGGGCCGGGGAGCTGTTTTTT.

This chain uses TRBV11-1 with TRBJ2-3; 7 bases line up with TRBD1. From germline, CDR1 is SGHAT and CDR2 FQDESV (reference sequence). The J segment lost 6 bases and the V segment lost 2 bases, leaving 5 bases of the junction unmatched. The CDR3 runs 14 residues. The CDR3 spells CASSLPGQTDTQYF. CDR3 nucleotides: TGTGCCAGCAGCTTACCGGGACAGACCGATACGCAGTATTTT.